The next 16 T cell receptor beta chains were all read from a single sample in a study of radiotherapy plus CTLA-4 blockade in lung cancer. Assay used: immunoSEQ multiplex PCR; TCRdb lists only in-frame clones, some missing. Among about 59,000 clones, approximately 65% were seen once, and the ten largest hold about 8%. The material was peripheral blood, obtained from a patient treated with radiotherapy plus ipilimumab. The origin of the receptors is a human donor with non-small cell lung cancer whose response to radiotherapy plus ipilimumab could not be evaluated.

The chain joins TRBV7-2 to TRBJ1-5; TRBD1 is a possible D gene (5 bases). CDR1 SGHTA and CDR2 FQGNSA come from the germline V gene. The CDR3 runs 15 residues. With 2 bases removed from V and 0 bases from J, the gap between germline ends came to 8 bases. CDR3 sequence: CASSLIDSSNQPQHF. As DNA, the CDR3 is TGTGCCAGCAGCTTAATCGACAGTAGCAATCAGCCCCAGCATTTT.

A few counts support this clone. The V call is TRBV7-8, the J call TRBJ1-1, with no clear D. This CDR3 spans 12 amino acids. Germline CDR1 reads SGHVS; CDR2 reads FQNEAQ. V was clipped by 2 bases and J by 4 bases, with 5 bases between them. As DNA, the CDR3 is TGTGCCAGCAGCTTACCGGGCACTGAAGCTTTCTTT. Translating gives CASSLPGTEAFF. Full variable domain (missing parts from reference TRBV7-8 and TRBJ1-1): GAGVSQSPRYKVAKRGQDVALRCDPISGHVSLFWYQQALGQGPEFLTYFQNEAQLDKSGLPSDRFFAERPEGSVSTLKIQRTQQEDSAVYLCASSLPGTEAFFGQGTRLTVV.

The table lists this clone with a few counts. CDR3 coding DNA: TGCGCCAGCAGCCCAAACTCGCCAAACCTCTACGAGCAGTACTTC. This codes for CASSPNSPNLYEQYF. The chain couples TRBV5-1 to TRBJ2-7, with D uncertain. V was clipped by 4 bases and J by 3 bases, with 17 bases between them. Germline lookup yields CDR1 SGHRS and CDR2 YFSETQ. This CDR3 has 15 residues.

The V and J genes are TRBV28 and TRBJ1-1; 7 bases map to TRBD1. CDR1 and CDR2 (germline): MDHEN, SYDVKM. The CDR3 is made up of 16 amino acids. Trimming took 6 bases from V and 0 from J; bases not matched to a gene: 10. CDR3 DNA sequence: TGTGCCAGCAGCCCACAGGGGCGGATGTTGAACACTGAAGCTTTCTTT. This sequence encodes CASSPQGRMLNTEAFF.

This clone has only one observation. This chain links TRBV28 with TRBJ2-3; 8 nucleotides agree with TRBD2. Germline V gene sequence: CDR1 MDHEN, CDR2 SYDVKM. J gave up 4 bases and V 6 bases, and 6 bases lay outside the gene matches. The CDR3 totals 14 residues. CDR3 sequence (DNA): TGTGCCAGCAGCCGGGGGGGGAGGGCAGATACGCAGTATTTT. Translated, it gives CASSRGGRADTQYF.

CDR3 protein: CASSVVGQGVYGYTF. CDR3 DNA: TGTGCCAGCAGCGTAGTCGGACAGGGGGTCTATGGCTACACCTTC. The chain recombines TRBV9 with TRBJ1-2; 10 bases match TRBD1. Germline V gene data show CDR1 as SGDLS and CDR2 as YYNGEE. The trim removed 0 bases at V and 4 bases at J, leaving 3 bases unmatched. CDR3 length: 15 amino acids.

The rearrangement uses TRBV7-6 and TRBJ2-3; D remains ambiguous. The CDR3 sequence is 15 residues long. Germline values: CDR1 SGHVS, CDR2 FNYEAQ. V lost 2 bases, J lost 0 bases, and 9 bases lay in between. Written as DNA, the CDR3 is TGTGCCAGCAGCTTAAAGCCGGGTAGCACAGATACGCAGTATTTT. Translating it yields CASSLKPGSTDTQYF.

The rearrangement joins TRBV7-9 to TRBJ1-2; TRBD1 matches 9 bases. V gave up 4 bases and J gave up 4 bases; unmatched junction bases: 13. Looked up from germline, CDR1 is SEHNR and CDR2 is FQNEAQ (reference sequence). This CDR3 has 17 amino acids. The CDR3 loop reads CASSSGTGNAPFYGYTF. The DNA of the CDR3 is TGTGCCAGCAGCTCCGGGACAGGGAATGCCCCTTTCTATGGCTACACCTTC.

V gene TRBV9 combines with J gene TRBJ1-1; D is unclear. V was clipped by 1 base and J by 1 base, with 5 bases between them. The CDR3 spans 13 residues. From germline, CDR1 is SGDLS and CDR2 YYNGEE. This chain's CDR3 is CASSVNGNTEAFF. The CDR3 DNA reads TGTGCCAGCAGCGTAAACGGGAACACTGAAGCTTTCTTT.

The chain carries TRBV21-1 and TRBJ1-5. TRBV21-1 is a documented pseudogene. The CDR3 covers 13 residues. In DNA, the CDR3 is TGTGCCAGCAGCAACCCTAGTCAAGAGCCCCAGCATTTT. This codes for CASSNPSQEPQHF.

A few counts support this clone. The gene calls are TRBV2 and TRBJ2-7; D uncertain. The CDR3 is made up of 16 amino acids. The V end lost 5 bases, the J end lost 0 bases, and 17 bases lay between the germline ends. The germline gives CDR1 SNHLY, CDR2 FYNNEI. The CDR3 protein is CASSTSRLRSSYEQYF. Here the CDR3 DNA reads TGTGCCAGCAGTACCTCCCGCCTAAGGAGCTCCTACGAGCAGTACTTC.

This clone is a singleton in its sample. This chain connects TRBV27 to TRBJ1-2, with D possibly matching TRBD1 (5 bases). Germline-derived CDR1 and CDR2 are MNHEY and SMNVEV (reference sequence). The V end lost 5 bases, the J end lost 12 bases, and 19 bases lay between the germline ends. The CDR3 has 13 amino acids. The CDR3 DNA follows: TGTGCCAGCAGTCTAGGGGTTGGGTATATAGACACCTTC. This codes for CASSLGVGYIDTF.

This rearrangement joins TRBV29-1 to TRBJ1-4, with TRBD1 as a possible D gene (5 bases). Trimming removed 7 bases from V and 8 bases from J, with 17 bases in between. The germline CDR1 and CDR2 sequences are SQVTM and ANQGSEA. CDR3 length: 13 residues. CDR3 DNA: TGCAGCGCCGAAGGGGTCGGGGGGGAAAAACTGTTTTTT. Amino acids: CSAEGVGGEKLFF.

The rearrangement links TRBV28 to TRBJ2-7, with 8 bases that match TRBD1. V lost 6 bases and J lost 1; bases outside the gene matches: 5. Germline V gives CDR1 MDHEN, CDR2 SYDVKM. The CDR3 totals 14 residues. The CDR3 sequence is CASRPRQGSYEQYF. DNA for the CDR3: TGTGCCAGCAGACCACGACAGGGGTCCTACGAGCAGTACTTC.

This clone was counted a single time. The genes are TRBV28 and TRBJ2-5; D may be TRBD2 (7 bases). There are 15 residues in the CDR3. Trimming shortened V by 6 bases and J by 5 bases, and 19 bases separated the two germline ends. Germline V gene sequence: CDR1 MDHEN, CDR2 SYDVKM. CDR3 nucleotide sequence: TGTGCCAGCAGCCCGCCGGGCGGGGGCCACGAGACCCAGTACTTC. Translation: CASSPPGGGHETQYF.

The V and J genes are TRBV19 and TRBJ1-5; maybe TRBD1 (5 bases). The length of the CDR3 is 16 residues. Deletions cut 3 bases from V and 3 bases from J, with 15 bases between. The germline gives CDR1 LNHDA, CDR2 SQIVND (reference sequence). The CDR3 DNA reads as TGTGCCAGTAGTATCCAGGGATCCGGGCTCAATCAGCCCCAGCATTTT. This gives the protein CASSIQGSGLNQPQHF.